This passage covers 13 T cell receptor beta chains from one sample sequenced in a study of T-cell reconstitution after alpha-beta-depleted transplantation in children. This sample's TCRbeta library carried unique molecular identifier barcodes. TCRdb used MiXCR to reprocess the PCR reads, holding one entry per CDR3 protein. The data show about 130,000 distinct CDR3 sequences, more than 9.5% seen once. This specimen consisted of PBMCs, mostly from graft donor cells, obtained 180 days after TCRalphabeta/CD19-depleted stem cell transplant. These receptor sequences come from a girl in the first two years of life who had a stem cell transplant for combined immunodeficiency, so the T cells may come from the graft donor.

The CDR3 region is CASSPPSTATEAFF. The CDR3 DNA is TGTGCCAGCAGCCCGCCCTCGACAGCCACTGAAGCTTTCTTT. The V gene is TRBV7-2, the J gene TRBJ1-1; tentatively, D is TRBD1 (5 bases). CDR1 is SGHTA and CDR2 is FQGNSA in the germline V gene. The germline V and J ends were trimmed by 5 bases and 4 bases, with 14 bases remaining between them. The CDR3 is 14 residues long.

This clonotype occurred a few times. V is TRBV5-1 and J is TRBJ2-7, with 9 bases that match TRBD1. The V gene's germline CDR1 is SGHRS and CDR2 YFSETQ. The CDR3 has 14 amino acids. The junction had 8 bases not matched to a gene; V was cut back by 4 bases and J by 6 bases. CDR3 amino acids: CASSLRDRDREQYF. CDR3 nucleotide sequence: TGCGCCAGCAGCCTCCGGGACAGGGACCGCGAGCAGTACTTC.

The chain combines TRBV11-3 with TRBJ2-7, with 10 bases aligning to TRBD2. V trimming: 7 bases; J trimming: 5 bases; junction bases outside the gene matches: 11. Germline lookup yields CDR1 SGHNT and CDR2 YENEEA. The CDR3 consists of 15 residues. CDR3: CASTYEAGGPHEQYF. CDR3 sequence (DNA): TGTGCCAGCACCTACGAAGCGGGAGGGCCCCACGAGCAGTACTTC.

This clonotype was counted only a few times. This rearrangement joins TRBV20-1 to TRBJ2-7; maybe TRBD1 (5 bases). V gave up 5 bases and J gave up 3 bases, with 14 bases separating them. Germline V CDR1 and CDR2: DFQATT, SNEGSKA (reference sequence). The CDR3 sequence is 13 residues long. CDR3 sequence: CSAASRQYYEQYF. CDR3 coding DNA: TGCAGTGCTGCATCCCGACAGTACTACGAGCAGTACTTC.

This clonotype was recorded a few times. The J gene is TRBJ2-2, the V gene TRBV12-3 or TRBV12-4; D possibly corresponds to TRBD1 (6 bases). With 1 base removed from V and 4 bases from J, the gap between germline ends came to 7 bases. The CDR3 is made up of 14 amino acids. CDR3 coding DNA: TGTGCCAGCAGTTTAGTCAGGGGCACCGGGGAGCTGTTTTTT. It is translated as CASSLVRGTGELFF.

In its sample, this clonotype was seen many times. This rearrangement joins TRBV29-1 to TRBJ1-5, with D tentatively TRBD1 (6 bases). V was pared by 3 bases and J by 1 base, with 7 bases between. This CDR3 is built from 13 residues. The germline gives CDR1 SQVTM, CDR2 ANQGSEA. CDR3 amino acids: CSVDRGSNQPQHF. The CDR3 DNA follows: TGCAGCGTTGACAGGGGAAGCAATCAGCCCCAGCATTTT.

This clonotype was observed many times. V gene TRBV6-1 combines with J gene TRBJ1-2; D is unclear. The CDR3 covers 14 residues. Germline values: CDR1 MNHNS, CDR2 SASEGT. The V and J ends lost 5 bases and 5 bases respectively, with 15 bases between them. CDR3 amino acids: CASSPREAGYGYTF. In DNA form, the CDR3 reads TGTGCCAGCAGTCCCCGTGAGGCGGGATATGGCTACACCTTC.

V is TRBV5-1 and J is TRBJ1-6; D not certain. This CDR3 spans 16 amino acids. Trimming removed 1 base from V and 4 bases from J, with 12 bases in between. Germline CDR1 reads SGHRS; CDR2 reads YFSETQ. This CDR3 is CASSLSGPSYNSPLHF. CDR3 DNA: TGCGCCAGCAGCTTGTCGGGCCCAAGTTATAATTCACCCCTCCACTTT.

This sequence joins TRBV2 and TRBJ2-7; a possible D gene is TRBD1 (5 bases). There are 16 residues in the CDR3. Germline V lookup: CDR1 SNHLY, CDR2 FYNNEI. Trimming shortened V by 3 bases and J by 5 bases, and 20 bases separated the two germline ends. CDR3 residues: CASSEALPDMDHEQYF. In DNA form, the CDR3 reads TGTGCCAGCAGTGAGGCCCTCCCGGACATGGACCACGAGCAGTACTTC.

This chain connects TRBV11-1 to TRBJ2-5; tentative D call: TRBD2 (6 bases). The germline V and J ends were trimmed by 6 bases and 0 bases, with 14 bases remaining between them. Germline CDR1 is SGHAT and CDR2 is FQDESV (reference sequence). This CDR3 is built from 15 residues. CDR3: CASSFAGTDQETQYF. The CDR3, as DNA: TGTGCCAGCAGTTTTGCGGGAACGGACCAAGAGACCCAGTACTTC.

There are a few counts of this clonotype. The rearrangement links TRBV29-1 to TRBJ2-5, with D unclear. CDR1 and CDR2 from the germline V gene are SQVTM and ANQGSEA. The V end was cut by 0 bases, the J end by 4 bases, with 15 bases between. The CDR3 sequence is 15 residues long. The CDR3 coding sequence is TGCAGCGTTGAAGATCTTGGGGTGAGACGAGAGACCCAGTACTTC. Encoded protein: CSVEDLGVRRETQYF.

The V and J genes are TRBV18 and TRBJ1-1; TRBD1 matches 10 bases. The J segment lost 4 bases and the V segment lost 6 bases, leaving 11 bases of the junction unmatched. The CDR3 is made up of 16 amino acids. The germline CDR1 and CDR2 sequences are KGHSH and LQKENI. Here the CDR3 reads CASSSGTGDYRTEAFF. The CDR3 DNA reads as TGTGCCAGCTCCTCCGGGACAGGGGACTATCGCACTGAAGCTTTCTTT.

This clonotype was recorded at least ten times. V usage is TRBV27 and J usage is TRBJ2-1; TRBD2 agrees at 8 bases. CDR3 size: 16 residues. J was trimmed by 0 bases and V by 3 bases; bases with no gene match: 4. Germline V gene sequence: CDR1 MNHEY, CDR2 SMNVEV (reference sequence). The CDR3 bases are TGTGCCAGCAGTTTCTTCAGCGGGAGCTCCTACAATGAGCAGTTCTTC. As protein: CASSFFSGSSYNEQFF.